One and the same sample provided the 8 T cell receptor beta chains below, sequenced in a study of T cell changes during pregnancy in multiple sclerosis. Sequencing was performed with immunoSEQ multiplex PCR; in TCRdb, only in-frame clones are kept and a portion is missing. The sample contains about 67,000 clones, about 90% of which appear only once. The specimen was peripheral blood, collected after pregnancy. The receptors derive from a female donor with multiple sclerosis, enrolled in a pregnancy study.

The V call is TRBV5-5, the J call TRBJ1-2, with 9 bases fitting TRBD1. Germline V CDR1 and CDR2: SGHKS, YYEKEE (reference sequence). This CDR3 has 16 amino acids. With 4 bases clipped from V and 2 bases from J, the junction kept 9 bases outside the gene matches. As DNA, the CDR3 is TGTGCCAGCAGCGACCCTTTTGGGACAGGGAACTATGGCTACACCTTC. The encoded protein is CASSDPFGTGNYGYTF.

V usage is TRBV28 and J usage is TRBJ1-5, with TRBD1 matching 7 bases. CDR1 is MDHEN, CDR2 SYDVKM, per germline. The CDR3 runs to 14 residues. V shed 5 bases and J 5 bases; nucleotides not matched to a gene: 6. Written as DNA, the CDR3 is TGTGCCAGCAGTCTCGCCGACAGGGATCAGCCCCAGCATTTT. It yields the protein CASSLADRDQPQHF.

The chain joins TRBV19 to TRBJ2-7, with D perhaps matching TRBD1 (6 bases). Trimming left V 10 bases short and J 2 bases short, with 9 bases between. This CDR3 is built from 11 residues. CDR1 is LNHDA, CDR2 SQIVND, per germline (reference sequence). CDR3 in DNA: TGTGCCACCGGACAGACCTACGAGCAGTACTTC. It encodes CATGQTYEQYF.

The gene calls are TRBV7-2 and TRBJ2-2; 8 bases fit TRBD2. This CDR3 spans 15 amino acids. The ends lost 2 bases at V and 9 bases at J; junction bases unmatched: 8. Germline V gives CDR1 SGHTA, CDR2 FQGNSA. The CDR3 region is CASSLSSGSLRELFF. CDR3 DNA sequence: TGTGCCAGCAGCTTATCCAGCGGGAGTTTACGGGAGCTGTTTTTT.

The chain links TRBV21-1 to TRBJ2-7; the D call of TRBD2 is as the table states it, not checked on the DNA. TRBV21-1 is an annotated pseudogene. CDR3 size: 17 residues. The CDR3 spells CASSKGGLAQLPYEQYF. CDR3 bases: TGTGCCAGCAGCAAAGGTGGACTAGCGCAATTACCCTACGAGCAGTACTTC.

Comments on this clone: A read error may account for a junction end that differs from germline. The V and J genes are TRBV4-1 and TRBJ2-2; D ambiguous. The CDR3 totals 12 residues. CDR1 is MGHRA and CDR2 is YSYEKL in the germline V gene. DNA of the CDR3: TGCGCCAGCAGCCCCGGGTCCGGAGAGCTGTTTTTT. Its translation: CASSPGSGELFF.

This clone was observed once. For the CDR3, the DNA is TGTGCCAGCAGCTTCGGGGTAGGCTACACCTTC. This translates into CASSFGVGYTF. V is TRBV7-9 and J is TRBJ1-2, with D unresolved. This CDR3 region has 11 residues. CDR1 and CDR2 (germline): SEHNR, FQNEAQ (reference sequence). Trimming removed 3 bases from V and 8 bases from J, with 7 bases in between.

The genes are TRBV5-4 and TRBJ2-2; TRBD2 matches 8 bases. Germline CDR1 SGHNT, CDR2 YYREEE (reference sequence). CDR3 length equals 17 residues. With 0 bases clipped from V and 1 base from J, the junction kept 5 bases outside the gene matches. The CDR3 region has the DNA TGTGCCAGCAGCTTGGGAGTCCTAGCGGGGAACACCGGGGAGCTGTTTTTT. Encoded protein: CASSLGVLAGNTGELFF.